The 30 T cell receptor beta chains reported below all come from one sample, sequenced in a study (dated by TCRdb to about 2015). The receptor library was made with 5' RACE. The sequencer listed for this sample is Illumina MiSeq. Clones were called with MiXCR by TCRdb after fastp trimmed the public reads at Q25, and only in-frame beta chains were retained. Every entry covers one CDR3 protein and lists the most common genes and DNA from its rows. Present in this sample are about 64,000 distinct CDR3 sequences, less than 25% of which were seen just once. The leading ten clones occupy 2.5% to 3.5% of the sample. Sequenced: memory CD4+ T cells sorted from a lymph node. The cell subset or site label of this sample denotes: memory CD4+ T cells, CD4+CD45RO+CD25-. The receptors derive from a female donor with breast cancer.

The table lists this clonotype with many counts. V is TRBV12-3 or TRBV12-4 and J is TRBJ1-1; 9 bases fit TRBD1. The CDR3 is 15 amino acids. With 6 bases clipped from V and 1 base from J, the junction kept 6 bases outside the gene matches. CDR3 in amino acids: CASSLGQGGNTEAFF. The CDR3 DNA is TGTGCCAGCAGCTTGGGACAGGGAGGGAACACTGAAGCTTTCTTT.

In regard to this clonotype: This clone may be a read error of a much larger clone one base away. The V call is TRBV5-1, the J call TRBJ2-7, with D maybe TRBD2 (7 bases). The CDR3 has 15 residues. V lost 7 bases to trimming and J lost 4 bases, with 21 bases between them. Looked up from germline, CDR1 is SGHRS and CDR2 is YFSETQ. The CDR3 nucleotides are TGCGCCAGCGGCCCGGAGGGGGGACTAACGTACGAGCAGTACTTC. Translating it yields CASGPEGGLTYEQYF.

The chain has TRBV12-3 or TRBV12-4 and TRBJ1-2; D possibly corresponds to TRBD1 (6 bases). Deletions cut 4 bases from V and 3 bases from J, with 12 bases between. The length of the CDR3 is 14 residues. The CDR3 DNA reads TGTGCCAGCAGTTCGGACAGTTCCTACTATGGCTACACCTTC. Translation: CASSSDSSYYGYTF.

The table lists this clonotype with a few counts. The rearrangement links TRBV28 to TRBJ2-3, with 8 bases aligning to TRBD1. Trimming removed 1 base from V and 11 bases from J; junction bases left unmatched: 17. The length of the CDR3 is 17 residues. Germline V gives CDR1 MDHEN, CDR2 SYDVKM. CDR3 sequence reads: CASSLSADRAGFLKQYF. Here the CDR3 DNA reads TGTGCCAGCAGTTTATCCGCGGACAGGGCGGGTTTTCTGAAGCAGTATTTT.

The rearrangement joins TRBV4-1 to TRBJ2-1; 11 bases line up with TRBD1. J was trimmed by 7 bases and V by 0 bases; bases with no gene match: 5. Per the germline V gene, CDR1 is MGHRA and CDR2 is YSYEKL. This CDR3 region has 16 residues. CDR3 sequence: CASSQDRTGGWNEQFF. The CDR3 region has the DNA TGCGCCAGCAGCCAAGATCGGACAGGGGGCTGGAATGAGCAGTTCTTC.

This clonotype came up a few times. This chain links TRBV5-1 with TRBJ1-1; D is undetermined. Trimming shortened V by 0 bases and J by 5 bases, and 5 bases separated the two germline ends. CDR1 and CDR2 from the germline V gene are SGHRS and YFSETQ. The CDR3 totals 12 residues. The CDR3 loop reads CASSLDATEAFF. As DNA, the CDR3 is TGCGCCAGCAGCTTGGATGCTACTGAAGCTTTCTTT.

This clonotype was seen at least ten times. The rearrangement links TRBV10-1 to TRBJ2-1; D may be TRBD2 (7 bases). Germline V gene sequence: CDR1 WNHNN, CDR2 SYGVQD (reference sequence). The ends were cut back, 4 bases at V and 3 bases at J, with 13 bases in the middle. This CDR3 contains 15 residues. In DNA, the CDR3 is TGCGCCAGCAGTGCAGGGAGGGGGTTCTACAATGAGCAGTTCTTC. Amino acids: CASSAGRGFYNEQFF.

This clonotype is classed as medium-sized. This chain joins TRBV29-1 and TRBJ1-5, with TRBD1 matching over 7 bases. The CDR3 totals 13 residues. The ends lost 4 bases at V and 7 bases at J; junction bases unmatched: 7. Germline V lookup: CDR1 SQVTM, CDR2 ANQGSEA. CDR3 in amino acids: CSVGEGARQPQHF. As DNA, the CDR3 is TGCAGCGTTGGGGAGGGGGCTCGGCAGCCCCAGCATTTT.

Only a few counts were recorded for this clonotype. The chain has TRBV6-6 and TRBJ2-6; weak D call: TRBD1 (5 bases). V lost 0 bases, J lost 4 bases, and 10 bases lay in between. Germline CDR1 is MNHNY and CDR2 is SVGAGI (reference sequence). There are 16 residues in the CDR3. The CDR3 sequence is CASSYSGVRGANVLTF. The CDR3 DNA reads TGTGCCAGCAGTTACTCAGGGGTGAGAGGGGCCAACGTCCTGACTTTC.

This clonotype has a handful of counts. This chain links TRBV20-1 with TRBJ1-4; D may be TRBD1 (6 bases). The germline V and J ends were trimmed by 2 bases and 3 bases, with 19 bases remaining between them. This CDR3 has 17 amino acids. Germline CDR1 and CDR2: DFQATT and SNEGSKA (reference sequence). CDR3 residues: CSARLPHQGISNEKLFF. The CDR3 nucleotides are TGCAGTGCTAGATTACCCCACCAGGGGATATCTAATGAAAAACTGTTTTTT.

A few counts support this clonotype. The CDR3 DNA sequence: TGCGCCAGCAGCCCAGACCTAGCCGGGGAGCTGTTTTTT. Translated, it gives CASSPDLAGELFF. V usage is TRBV5-1 and J usage is TRBJ2-2; no reliable D call. V was trimmed by 4 bases and J by 6 bases, leaving 10 bases between them. The CDR3 is 13 residues long. CDR1 is SGHRS and CDR2 is YFSETQ in the germline V gene.

This clonotype was picked up a small number of times. The chain combines TRBV12-3 or TRBV12-4 with TRBJ2-2; 7 bases align to TRBD1. With 6 bases clipped from V and 4 bases from J, the junction kept 8 bases outside the gene matches. This CDR3 region has 15 residues. CDR3 DNA sequence: TGTGCCAGCAGGATCGGGACAGAAGCCACCGGGGAGCTGTTTTTT. Amino acid sequence: CASRIGTEATGELFF.

The chain is built from TRBV5-5 and TRBJ1-2; the D gene is possibly TRBD1 (5 bases). The germline V gene encodes CDR1 SGHKS and CDR2 YYEKEE (reference sequence). The CDR3 is 15 residues long. The V and J ends lost 3 bases and 7 bases respectively, with 19 bases between them. CDR3: CASSSNSGPQGGYTF. CDR3 nucleotides: TGTGCCAGCAGCTCCAACTCCGGGCCCCAGGGTGGCTACACCTTC.

The gene calls are TRBV7-2 and TRBJ2-5; 7 bases agree with TRBD2. There are 14 residues in the CDR3. After removal of 5 bases from V and 5 bases from J, the junction contained 8 bases not matched to a gene. CDR1 and CDR2 from the germline V gene are SGHTA and FQGNSA. The CDR3: CASSLRAGMETQYF. CDR3 coding DNA: TGTGCCAGCAGCCTAAGAGCGGGAATGGAGACCCAGTACTTC.

The table lists this clonotype with many counts. The chain is built from TRBV6-5 and TRBJ2-7, with a possible D match to TRBD2 (10 bases). The CDR3 is made up of 18 amino acids. From germline, CDR1 is MNHEY and CDR2 SVGAGI. Trimming removed 4 bases at V and 2 bases at J, with 24 bases between. In DNA, the CDR3 is TGTGCCAGCAGTTCCGAACAGGGGGCTAGCGGGAGCCCCTACGAGCAGTACTTC. Translation gives CASSSEQGASGSPYEQYF.

The chain joins TRBV6-2 or TRBV6-3 to TRBJ2-7; 7 bases agree with TRBD2. The CDR3 totals 15 residues. Unmatched junction bases numbered 9, after V lost 7 bases and J lost 0 bases. Germline assignment: CDR1 MNHEY and CDR2 SVGEGT. The CDR3 DNA reads as TGTGCCAGCACCGACGGGGGGTTCTCCTCCTACGAGCAGTACTTC. Residues: CASTDGGFSSYEQYF.

This clonotype was observed a few times. The gene calls are TRBV7-3 and TRBJ2-1; D possibly corresponds to TRBD2 (7 bases). The V end lost 2 bases, the J end lost 7 bases, and 15 bases lay between the germline ends. The CDR3 totals 15 residues. CDR1 and CDR2 from the germline V gene are SGHTA and FQGTGA. The CDR3 sequence is CASSLGGATGNEQFF. In nucleotides, the CDR3 is TGTGCCAGCAGCTTAGGGGGGGCGACCGGGAATGAGCAGTTCTTC.

This clonotype was detected ten times or more. The chain carries TRBV7-3 and TRBJ1-1; no firm D call. Trimming removed 3 bases from V and 1 base from J, with 6 bases in between. CDR1 and CDR2 from the germline V gene are SGHTA and FQGTGA. CDR3 size: 13 residues. The CDR3 DNA sequence: TGTGCCAGCAGCTTTCAGGAGAACACTGAAGCTTTCTTT. Amino acids: CASSFQENTEAFF.

This clonotype was observed at least ten times. DNA of the CDR3: TGCAGTACCGAGACTAGCGGGAACACAGATACGCAGTATTTT. It translates to CSTETSGNTDTQYF. This chain joins TRBV20-1 and TRBJ2-3; 11 bases match TRBD2. CDR1 DFQATT and CDR2 SNEGSKA come from the germline V gene (reference sequence). The CDR3 contains 14 residues. With 8 bases clipped from V and 2 bases from J, the junction kept 6 bases outside the gene matches.

At least ten counts were recorded for this clonotype. The chain employs TRBV6-5 and TRBJ1-2; 8 positions agree with TRBD1. CDR1 and CDR2 (germline): MNHEY, SVGAGI. The CDR3 runs to 14 residues. V lost 5 bases to trimming and J lost 4 bases; unmatched junction nucleotides: 6. CDR3 in amino acids: CASSRDRLSYGYTF. DNA for the CDR3: TGTGCCAGCAGTAGGGACAGGCTAAGCTATGGCTACACCTTC.

On this clonotype: In this CDR3 the conserved last residue, phenylalanine or tryptophan, is missing, so a read error is likely. The chain combines TRBV6-2 or TRBV6-3 with TRBJ2-7, with TRBD1 matching 8 bases. This CDR3 comprises 15 residues. Trimming removed 8 bases from V and 2 bases from J; junction bases left unmatched: 11. Germline CDR1 and CDR2: MNHEY and SVGEGT. CDR3 coding DNA: TGTGCCAGCCAGGGGGCCCTCGCTTCACCCTACGAGCAGTACTCC. Translated: CASQGALASPYEQYS.

The chain has TRBV20-1 and TRBJ2-3, with 9 bases identical to TRBD2. This CDR3 is 17 amino acids long. V shed 5 bases, J shed 6 bases, and the junction held 18 bases outside the gene matches. From germline, CDR1 is DFQATT and CDR2 SNEGSKA (reference sequence). The CDR3: CSAGKRKLAGPGDTQYF. In DNA form, the CDR3 reads TGCAGTGCTGGCAAGAGGAAACTAGCGGGCCCAGGGGATACGCAGTATTTT.

Only a few counts were recorded for this clonotype. V and J are TRBV28 and TRBJ1-2; the D is unclear. Looked up from germline, CDR1 is MDHEN and CDR2 is SYDVKM. Trimming stripped 6 bases from V and 5 bases from J, with 7 bases between. This CDR3 contains 11 residues. The CDR3 DNA is TGTGCCAGCAGCCAACCATATGGCTACACCTTC. It is translated as CASSQPYGYTF.

The gene calls are TRBV10-3 and TRBJ2-1, with 9 nucleotides matching TRBD2. The CDR3 length is 12 residues. V was pared by 10 bases and J by 7 bases, with 5 bases of the junction left unmatched. CDR1 is ENHRY, CDR2 SYGVKD, per germline. This CDR3 reads CATRLAANEQFF. CDR3 nucleotide sequence: TGTGCCACCCGACTAGCGGCTAATGAGCAGTTCTTC.

This clonotype has only a few counts. The V and J genes are TRBV20-1 and TRBJ2-3; 7 bases match TRBD2. Losses at the gene ends were 5 bases for V and 2 bases for J; bases not matched to a gene: 10. Per the germline V gene, CDR1 is DFQATT and CDR2 is SNEGSKA (reference sequence). This CDR3 has 15 residues. CDR3 DNA: TGCAGTGCTGAAGCGGGGAGTATGAACACAGATACGCAGTATTTT. Amino acids: CSAEAGSMNTDTQYF.

The chain has TRBV6-1 and TRBJ1-1, with D possibly TRBD1 on 5 matching bases. The CDR3 runs 15 residues. The germline V and J ends were trimmed by 3 bases and 0 bases, with 11 bases remaining between them. The germline CDR1 and CDR2 sequences are MNHNS and SASEGT. CDR3 nucleotide sequence: TGTGCCAGCAGTGAGTACAGGAAGATGAACACTGAAGCTTTCTTT. It codes for CASSEYRKMNTEAFF.

Concerning this clonotype itself: This may stem from a read error, because a much larger clone lies one nucleotide away. This rearrangement joins TRBV6-2 or TRBV6-3 to TRBJ1-1; TRBD1 aligns across 8 bases. From germline, CDR1 is MNHEY and CDR2 SVGEGT. CDR3 size: 12 residues. CDR3 DNA sequence: TGTGCCAGCAGTTTCACAGGGGGTGAAGCTTCCTTT. Amino acids: CASSFTGGEASF.

The V gene is TRBV11-2, the J gene TRBJ2-5; 13 bases agree with TRBD2. The CDR3 contains 15 residues. Germline-derived CDR1 and CDR2 are SGHAT and FQNNGV. With 8 bases clipped from V and 7 bases from J, the junction kept 10 bases outside the gene matches. The CDR3 nucleotides read TGTGCCAGCTGCTCGGGACTAGCGGGAACAGGGACCCAGTACTTC. This codes for CASCSGLAGTGTQYF.

As concerns this clonotype: Given the absence of the conserved phenylalanine or tryptophan at the CDR3 end, a read error is likely. The V and J genes are TRBV7-3 and TRBJ2-3, with D perhaps matching TRBD2 (5 bases). The germline V gene encodes CDR1 SGHTA and CDR2 FQGTGA. This CDR3 spans 14 amino acids. Trimming took 2 bases from V and 3 from J, leaving 9 bases between them. CDR3 sequence: CASSLGLATDTQYL. CDR3 sequence (DNA): TGTGCCAGCAGCTTAGGGCTAGCTACAGATACGCAGTATTTA.

This chain connects TRBV7-2 to TRBJ1-2; perhaps TRBD1 as D (6 bases). The CDR3 has 13 amino acids. The V gene lost 6 bases and the J gene lost 8 bases, with 16 bases spanning the gap. Germline assignment: CDR1 SGHTA and CDR2 FQGNSA. The chain's CDR3 is CASRETGPEGYTF. The CDR3 DNA follows: TGTGCCAGCAGGGAAACAGGGCCTGAGGGCTACACCTTC.